What follows are 14 T cell receptor beta chains derived from one specimen sequenced in a study of T cell responses to AZD1222 COVID-19 vaccine (dated by TCRdb to the early 2020s). The label giving this sample's time point can be read as: about 28 days (+/-7) after the second vaccine dose. Receptor libraries were prepared by the immunoSEQ multiplex PCR assay. TCRdb took over this immuneACCESS table, retaining in-frame rearrangements with V and J assigned. Such tables are incomplete; in checked studies, under half of the missing clones stem from an unresolved V gene, and the remainder is unexplained. The sample table lists roughly 84,000 clones, around 88% of them with a count of one. The top ten clones comprise approximately 10% of the sample. The sequenced sample was peripheral blood, obtained 28 days after the second AZD1222 dose. These receptors originate from an adult who received the AZD1222 COVID-19 vaccine.

This chain connects TRBV18 to TRBJ1-3; D possibly corresponds to TRBD1 (6 bases). Per the germline V gene, CDR1 is KGHSH and CDR2 is LQKENI. V dropped 0 bases and J dropped 4 bases, with 10 bases sitting between them. The CDR3 is made up of 15 amino acids. The CDR3 bases are TGTGCCAGCTCACCACCCTCGGACAGCGGAAACACCATATATTTT. Protein product: CASSPPSDSGNTIYF.

This chain links TRBV10-3 with TRBJ2-2; perhaps D is TRBD1 or TRBD2 (6 bases each). Germline V CDR1 and CDR2: ENHRY, SYGVKD. The CDR3 is 17 amino acids. Trimming took 4 bases from V and 6 from J, leaving 21 bases between them. DNA for the CDR3: TGTGCCATCAGTGGCCGGGACACCTCGGGGGATGCCGGGGAGCTGTTTTTT. Encoded protein: CAISGRDTSGDAGELFF.

This chain joins TRBV7-8 and TRBJ1-1; D gene unclear. From germline, CDR1 is SGHVS and CDR2 FQNEAQ. The CDR3 length is 13 residues. The ends were cut back, 8 bases at V and 3 bases at J, with 13 bases in the middle. The CDR3 loop is CASEEVRDTEAFF. As DNA, the CDR3 is TGTGCCAGCGAGGAAGTAAGGGACACTGAAGCTTTCTTT.

This chain connects TRBV5-1 to TRBJ1-2; D call uncertain. Per the germline V gene, CDR1 is SGHRS and CDR2 is YFSETQ. The CDR3 has 15 amino acids. Trimming took 0 bases from V and 7 from J, leaving 16 bases between them. The CDR3: CASSLGAGSSSGYTF. The CDR3 DNA reads TGCGCCAGCAGCTTGGGTGCAGGTTCTAGCTCTGGCTACACCTTC. Full variable domain (outside the CDR3, taken from reference TRBV5-1 and TRBJ1-2): KAGVTQTPRYLIKTRGQQVTLSCSPISGHRSVSWYQQTPGQGLQFLFEYFSETQRNKGNFPGRFSGRQFSNSRSEMNVSTLELGDSALYLCASSLGAGSSSGYTFGSGTRLTVV.

The chain has TRBV5-1 and TRBJ2-3, with 7 bases matching TRBD2. V lost 4 bases and J lost 2; bases outside the gene matches: 13. Per germline, CDR1 SGHRS and CDR2 YFSETQ. CDR3 length: 17 amino acids. CDR3 nucleotide sequence: TGCGCCAGCAGCCAAATGACTAGCAGCCCTCACACAGATACGCAGTATTTT. Translated, it gives CASSQMTSSPHTDTQYF.

The chain carries TRBV18 and TRBJ1-5; D gene ambiguous. The CDR3 is 14 residues long. Germline V lookup: CDR1 KGHSH, CDR2 LQKENI. V lost 1 base to trimming and J lost 3 bases, with 7 bases between them. The CDR3 nucleotides are TGTGCCAGCTCACCACAGGGAGACAATCAGCCCCAGCATTTT. Its translation: CASSPQGDNQPQHF.

The chain recombines TRBV5-4 with TRBJ1-2; D possibly corresponds to TRBD1 (5 bases). This CDR3 contains 14 residues. V was clipped by 3 bases and J by 5 bases, with 14 bases between them. Germline V gene sequence: CDR1 SGHNT, CDR2 YYREEE (reference sequence). The CDR3 is CASSSGVEGYGYTF. The CDR3 nucleotides read TGTGCCAGCAGCTCGGGAGTTGAGGGGTATGGCTACACCTTC.

A word on this clone: Sequence at one end of the junction differs from germline and may be a read error. The chain uses TRBV7-9 and TRBJ1-2; no definite D call. Germline V lookup: CDR1 SEHNR, CDR2 FQNEAQ (reference sequence). This CDR3 region has 9 residues. CDR3 sequence (DNA): TGTGCCAGCAGCCCCTATGAGTCCTTC. Translated: CASSPYESF.

As DNA, the CDR3 is TGTGCCAGCCGGACGGAGGTCCCCGGGGAGCTGTTTTTT. Translation: CASRTEVPGELFF. This chain connects TRBV5-5 to TRBJ2-2, with a weak D call TRBD2 (5 bases). CDR3 length: 13 amino acids. V was trimmed by 7 bases and J by 6 bases, leaving 13 bases between them. CDR1 is SGHKS and CDR2 is YYEKEE in the germline V gene (reference sequence).

The chain couples TRBV5-6 to TRBJ2-7; D gene unclear. The CDR3 consists of 11 residues. CDR1 SGHDT and CDR2 YYEEEE come from the germline V gene. Between the trimmed V and J ends, which lost 5 bases and 5 bases, there was a span of 8 bases. The CDR3 region has the DNA TGTGCCAGCAGGACTTGGGACGAGCAGTACTTC. Encoded protein: CASRTWDEQYF.

The genes are TRBV7-3 and TRBJ2-2; 8 bases fit TRBD2. J was trimmed by 4 bases and V by 3 bases; bases with no gene match: 7. The CDR3 covers 16 residues. Germline values: CDR1 SGHTA, CDR2 FQGTGA. The CDR3 DNA is TGTGCCAGCAGCTTTCCGGGACTAGGTGGCACCGGGGAGCTGTTTTTT. This translates into CASSFPGLGGTGELFF.

The V gene is TRBV23-1, the J gene TRBJ2-7; no clear D. TRBV23-1 is flagged as an ORF with uncertain function. This CDR3 is built from 16 residues. Trimming left V 4 bases short and J 0 bases short, with 16 bases between. Here the CDR3 DNA reads TGCGCCAGCAGTCCCCGTGCCCCCAGGATCTCCTACGAGCAGTACTTC. It is translated as CASSPRAPRISYEQYF.

The chain is built from TRBV6-5 and TRBJ1-6, with D unresolved. In germline, CDR1 is MNHEY, CDR2 SVGAGI. The CDR3 runs 15 residues. V was clipped by 7 bases and J by 5 bases, with 15 bases between them. The CDR3 nucleotides are TGTGCCAGCATGAGGCTGAGTCGGGATAATTCACCCCTCCACTTT. Residues: CASMRLSRDNSPLHF.

The genes are TRBV4-1 and TRBJ1-5, with D perhaps TRBD1 (6 bases). Germline lookup yields CDR1 MGHRA and CDR2 YSYEKL. The V and J ends lost 2 bases and 3 bases respectively, with 11 bases between them. The CDR3 sequence is 15 residues long. CDR3 sequence (DNA): TGCGCCAGCAGCCAACACAGGGAGGACAATCAGCCCCAGCATTTT. Protein: CASSQHREDNQPQHF.